This T cell receptor beta chain was sequenced in a study of T-cell reconstitution after alpha-beta-depleted transplantation in children (TCRdb year 2016). With regard to the full study: Using TCR repertoire profiling, the study quantitatively followed how T-cell immune reconstitution unfolded in children after TCRalphabeta/CD19-depleted allogeneic hematopoietic cell transplantation. General study outcomes and caveats: Over the following months the frequencies of hyperexpanded clones went down, and after one year T-cell counts and TCRbeta diversity were mostly credited to newly produced T cells. The high TCRbeta diversity at day 60 in some patients was ascribed to recipient T cells and intrathymic progenitors that had survived conditioning. Apparently early alphabetaT-cell count recovery about two months after transplant reportedly relied on only several hundred rapidly expanded clones derived from non-depleted graft cells.

The CDR3 runs 11 amino acids, cysteine and phenylalanine included. The germline V gene specifies SQVTM as CDR1 and ANQGSEA as CDR2. What this sample's treatment or condition label stands for: allogeneic hematopoietic cell transplantation with graft depleted of TCRalphabeta T cells and CD19 B cells. Transplant recipients were children who received TCRalphabeta/CD19-depleted allogeneic hematopoietic cell grafts. Preparation of the library involved PCR. Instrument on record: Illumina HiSeq 2500. To normalize quantification of the TCRbeta repertoire, the TCR libraries were built with molecular barcoding that relied on unique molecular identifiers. The raw public data were reprocessed by TCRdb itself: fastp quality trimming at Q25, MiXCR clonotype calling, in-frame beta chains only. Each CDR3 protein appears once, grouped with its most common genes and DNA. The sample table contains just over 950,000 distinct CDR3 sequences; only one count was recorded for roughly 31% of them. Together, the top ten hold over 25% of the sample.

In regard to this clonotype: Its antigen is not yet known. The DNA is omitted, as the CDR3 cannot be located on it reliably, and the CDR3 follows TCRdb's listing.

This receptor chain uses TRBV29-1 and TRBJ1-2; no check of the table's D call, TRBD1, against the DNA was made. The source material was PBMCs, mostly from graft donor cells, sampled 360 days after TCRalphabeta/CD19-depleted stem cell transplant. This sequence originates from a boy younger than two who had a stem cell transplant for SCID, so the T cells may come from the graft donor. The CDR3 corresponds to CSVGAGTPRTF.